This TCR beta chain is from a study of CD8 T cells in ankylosing spondylitis. Whole-study results and caveats: The disease-linked clones had a CD8+ phenotype and low blood frequencies. Disease-linked clones reportedly concentrated significantly in matched ankylosing spondylitis synovial fluid. Ankylosing spondylitis blood seemed to carry a telltale TCR beta motif made of fewer than 10 highly homologous variants.

Quantitative molecular-barcoded 5'-RACE generated the TCR beta libraries. Using its own MiXCR run on the 5' RACE reads, TCRdb lists one record per CDR3 protein. The data contain about 320,000 distinct CDR3 sequences, around a tenth of them singletons. This clonotype came up many times. Its antigen remains unidentified. The receptor was isolated from a female donor with ankylosing spondylitis or in good health (not recorded which). The source material was blood, either unsorted or a sorted T cell fraction (not recorded which).

The CDR3 coding sequence is TGTGCCAGCAGTCCACTCCTAGCGGGGGCCTCTGGCGAGCAGTTCTTC. It codes for CASSPLLAGASGEQFF. This chain joins TRBV7-2 and TRBJ2-1, with 10 bases aligning to TRBD2. Germline V CDR1 and CDR2: SGHTA, FQGNSA. V dropped 6 bases and J dropped 10; count of bases not matched to a gene: 15. The CDR3 spans 16 residues.